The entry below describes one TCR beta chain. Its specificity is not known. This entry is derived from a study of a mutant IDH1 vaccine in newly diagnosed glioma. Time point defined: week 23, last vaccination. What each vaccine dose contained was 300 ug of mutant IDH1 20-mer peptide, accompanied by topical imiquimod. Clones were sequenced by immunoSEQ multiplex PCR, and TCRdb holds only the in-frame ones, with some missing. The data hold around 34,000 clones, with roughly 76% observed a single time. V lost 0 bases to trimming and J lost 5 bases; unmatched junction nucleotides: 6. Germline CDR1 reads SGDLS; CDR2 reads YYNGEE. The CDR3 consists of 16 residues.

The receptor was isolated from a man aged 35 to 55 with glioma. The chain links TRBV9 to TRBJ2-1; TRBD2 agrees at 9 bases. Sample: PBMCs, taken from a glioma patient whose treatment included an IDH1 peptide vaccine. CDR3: CASSVAIAGVDNEQFF. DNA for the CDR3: TGTGCCAGCAGCGTAGCCATAGCGGGAGTAGACAATGAGCAGTTCTTC.